This note documents a single TCR beta chain sequence. Its antigen remains unknown. The CDR3 sequence is 16 residues long. The trim removed 4 bases at V and 1 base at J, leaving 9 bases unmatched. CDR1 SGHRS and CDR2 YFSETQ come from the germline V gene. Everyone who donated was a healthy Caucasian. This specimen comes from a study of identical twins. General study points: Out-of-frame alpha sequences common to twins were enriched for low generation probability. The study based its conclusions on cross-sectional statistical analysis and did not follow the same donors. Among monozygotic twins, out-of-frame TCR alpha sharing exceeded what models predicted.

TCRdb used MiXCR to reprocess the 5' RACE reads, holding one entry per CDR3 protein. Here the sample spans more than 400,000 distinct CDR3 sequences, roughly 15% being singletons. These data are also associated with another study on yellow fever vaccine responses in identical twins.

The receptor comes from a young woman in good health. The rearrangement joins TRBV5-1 to TRBJ1-1, with TRBD1 matching over 8 bases. The specimen sequenced was CD4+ T cells sorted from blood. Here the CDR3 DNA reads TGCGCCAGCAGCCAAGGTCGGACAGGGCAGAACACTGAAGCTTTCTTT. Residues: CASSQGRTGQNTEAFF.